These 21 T cell receptor beta chains share one sample of origin, sequenced in a study of OX40 agonist ivuxolimab in advanced cancers. Sequenced by immunoSEQ multiplex PCR; TCRdb stores in-frame clones only, minus some. The data show 49,000 or so clones, roughly nine tenths seen once. This sample comprised CD4+ or CD8+ T cells sorted from blood, obtained in a trial of the OX40 agonist ivuxolimab. The receptor set was obtained from an adult with an advanced solid tumor such as melanoma, head and neck, liver or kidney cancer.

DNA for the CDR3: TGTGCCAGTAGTATCATCGCCGTGGGGTACGAGCAGTACTTC. As protein: CASSIIAVGYEQYF. The rearrangement uses TRBV19 and TRBJ2-7; D is unclear. Trimming cost V 3 bases and J 4 bases, with 13 bases left between them. CDR1 and CDR2 (germline): LNHDA, SQIVND (reference sequence). The CDR3 has 14 amino acids.

The CDR3 sequence: CASSLGADRYRTGELFF. The CDR3 DNA follows: TGCGCCAGCAGCTTGGGGGCGGACAGATATAGAACCGGGGAGCTGTTTTTT. The V and J genes are TRBV5-1 and TRBJ2-2; D might be TRBD1 (6 bases). Between the trimmed V and J ends, which lost 0 bases and 5 bases, there was a span of 17 bases. This CDR3 spans 17 amino acids. CDR1 and CDR2 from the germline V gene are SGHRS and YFSETQ.

In its sample, this clone was seen once. The chain has TRBV27 and TRBJ2-3, with no clear D. This CDR3 has 13 residues. Germline V gives CDR1 MNHEY, CDR2 SMNVEV (reference sequence). V was pared by 8 bases and J by 4 bases, with 13 bases between. The CDR3 coding sequence is TGTGCCAGCTCCCATCACCGATCAGATACGCAGTATTTT. This sequence encodes CASSHHRSDTQYF.

This clone was seen only a few times. The V call is TRBV21-1, the J call TRBJ2-4; TRBD2 was called by the table and not checked on the DNA. TRBV21-1 is designated a pseudogene. The CDR3 is made up of 18 amino acids. This chain's CDR3 is CASSKGASGGPTKNIQYF. The CDR3 nucleotides are TGTGCCAGCAGCAAAGGGGCTAGCGGGGGCCCCACCAAAAACATTCAGTACTTC.

The rearrangement joins TRBV6-5 to TRBJ2-7, with TRBD2 as a possible D gene (6 bases). Trimming pared 2 bases from V and 2 bases from J, leaving 10 bases between. Germline V gives CDR1 MNHEY, CDR2 SVGAGI. The CDR3 covers 14 residues. CDR3 sequence (DNA): TGTGCCAGCAGTTACGCCGGGGGAGCCTACGAGCAGTACTTC. As protein: CASSYAGGAYEQYF.

J is TRBJ1-2 and V is TRBV18; D is undetermined. The CDR3 totals 12 residues. CDR1 is KGHSH, CDR2 LQKENI, per germline. V lost 3 bases and J lost 8, with 10 bases in between. CDR3 sequence (DNA): TGTGCCAGCTCACCTCAGGACGTAGGCTACACCTTC. This sequence encodes CASSPQDVGYTF.

This clone has only one observation. The rearrangement links TRBV11-2 to TRBJ1-1; D remains unclear. The CDR3 loop spans 13 amino acids. The V gene's germline CDR1 is SGHAT and CDR2 FQNNGV. Trimming left V 2 bases short and J 6 bases short, with 10 bases between. In DNA form, the CDR3 reads TGTGCCAGCAGCTTAAGGGCATACTCTGAAGCTTTCTTT. Translation: CASSLRAYSEAFF. Looking up the rest from reference TRBV11-2 and TRBJ1-1 gives the full variable domain: EAGVAQSPRYKIIEKRQSVAFWCNPISGHATLYWYQQILGQGPKLLIQFQNNGVVDDSQLPKDRFSAERLKGVDSTLKIQPAKLEDSAVYLCASSLRAYSEAFFGQGTRLTVV.

The gene calls are TRBV6-5 and TRBJ1-2, with D possibly being TRBD1 (5 bases). V was shortened by 6 bases and J by 4 bases, with 12 bases between the two germline ends. The CDR3 has 13 residues. In germline, CDR1 is MNHEY, CDR2 SVGAGI. CDR3 sequence (DNA): TGTGCCAGCAGCCCGACAGTTCGCTATGGCTACACCTTC. Translated: CASSPTVRYGYTF.

V is TRBV14 and J is TRBJ2-1, with D unresolved. In germline, CDR1 is SGHDN, CDR2 FVKESK. Deletions cut 3 bases from V and 4 bases from J, with 16 bases between. The length of the CDR3 is 16 residues. CDR3 sequence reads: CASSHVIWGPYNEQFF. CDR3 nucleotide sequence: TGTGCCAGCAGCCACGTCATTTGGGGTCCGTACAATGAGCAGTTCTTC. Combining the CDR3 with reference TRBV14 and TRBJ2-1 gives the whole variable domain EAGVTQFPSHSVIEKGQTVTLRCDPISGHDNLYWYRRVMGKEIKFLLHFVKESKQDESGMPNNRFLAERTGGTYSTLKVQPAELEDSGVYFCASSHVIWGPYNEQFFGPGTRLTVL.

The chain combines TRBV11-2 with TRBJ1-2; no definite D call. Germline V gives CDR1 SGHAT, CDR2 FQNNGV. The CDR3 spans 14 residues. Trimming removed 5 bases from V and 8 bases from J, with 18 bases in between. The CDR3 region has the DNA TGTGCCAGCAGCGCAAATCAGGAGGTTGGCGGCTACACCTTC. Its protein product is CASSANQEVGGYTF.

The chain has TRBV2 and TRBJ1-2, with 8 bases that match TRBD1. The V gene's germline CDR1 is SNHLY and CDR2 FYNNEI. J was trimmed by 5 bases and V by 6 bases; bases with no gene match: 8. This CDR3 is built from 14 residues. As DNA, the CDR3 is TGTGCCAGCAGCGGGACAGGTTTATATTATGGCTACACCTTC. As protein: CASSGTGLYYGYTF.

The J gene is TRBJ2-3, the V gene TRBV5-1; no definite D call. This CDR3 has 15 amino acids. Germline V lookup: CDR1 SGHRS, CDR2 YFSETQ. The V end was cut by 3 bases, the J end by 0 bases, with 11 bases between. CDR3 loop: CASSSGQVSTDTQYF. In DNA, the CDR3 is TGCGCCAGCAGCTCGGGCCAAGTTAGCACAGATACGCAGTATTTT.

The chain recombines TRBV4-1 with TRBJ1-2; D uncertain. Germline CDR1 is MGHRA and CDR2 is YSYEKL. Trimming removed 2 bases at V and 3 bases at J, with 13 bases between. This CDR3 contains 15 residues. The CDR3, as DNA: TGCGCCAGCAGCCAACTTGCCGGGCAGGACTATGGCTACACCTTC. Its translation: CASSQLAGQDYGYTF.

The chain couples TRBV18 to TRBJ1-5, with D perhaps TRBD1 (6 bases). CDR3 length: 17 amino acids. Germline V lookup: CDR1 KGHSH, CDR2 LQKENI. V shed 6 bases and J shed 2 bases, with 20 bases lying between them. This CDR3 is CASSQVGGRLGNQPQHF. CDR3 sequence (DNA): TGTGCCAGCTCTCAGGTGGGGGGGCGATTGGGCAATCAGCCCCAGCATTTT.

The V gene is TRBV6-5, the J gene TRBJ1-1; 7 bases map to TRBD1. Per the germline V gene, CDR1 is MNHEY and CDR2 is SVGAGI. This CDR3 region has 15 residues. Trimming cost V 0 bases and J 4 bases; bases outside gene matches: 5. The CDR3 loop is CASSYSRQGSTEAFF. In nucleotides, the CDR3 is TGTGCCAGCAGTTACTCCAGACAGGGTAGCACTGAAGCTTTCTTT.

The V and J genes are TRBV25-1 and TRBJ1-1, with 7 bases fitting TRBD1. J was trimmed by 4 bases and V by 3 bases; bases with no gene match: 8. CDR1 is MGHDK and CDR2 is SYGVNS in the germline V gene. This CDR3 is built from 15 residues. In nucleotides, the CDR3 is TGTGCCAGCAGTGAGCGGGGGGCAGGGGGCACTGAAGCTTTCTTT. Its protein product is CASSERGAGGTEAFF.

The rearrangement uses TRBV27 and TRBJ1-2, with TRBD1 as a possible D gene (6 bases). CDR1 is MNHEY and CDR2 is SMNVEV in the germline V gene (reference sequence). CDR3 length: 15 amino acids. Deletions cut 2 bases from V and 7 bases from J, with 17 bases between. CDR3 sequence (DNA): TGTGCCAGCAGTTTAAATGCTGGGACACAAGGTGGCTACACCTTC. Residues: CASSLNAGTQGGYTF.

This chain connects TRBV11-2 to TRBJ1-1, with D uncertain. CDR1 and CDR2 (germline): SGHAT, FQNNGV. The V and J ends lost 1 base and 0 bases respectively, with 9 bases between them. CDR3 length: 15 residues. The CDR3 protein is CASSLVAGLNTEAFF. The DNA for the CDR3 is TGTGCCAGCAGCTTAGTAGCAGGTTTGAACACTGAAGCTTTCTTT.

This clone was picked up one time. The rearrangement joins TRBV5-4 to TRBJ1-2; D is unresolved. The germline CDR1 and CDR2 sequences are SGHNT and YYREEE (reference sequence). The CDR3 has 11 amino acids. Trimming pared 3 bases from V and 8 bases from J, leaving 8 bases between. The CDR3 DNA sequence: TGTGCCAGCAGCTCCCCACGGGGCTACACCTTC. It yields the protein CASSSPRGYTF.

The gene calls are TRBV18 and TRBJ1-5; 7 bases map to TRBD1. After removal of 6 bases from V and 5 bases from J, the junction contained 7 bases not matched to a gene. Germline V gene data show CDR1 as KGHSH and CDR2 as LQKENI. CDR3 length: 14 residues. The CDR3 coding sequence is TGTGCCAGCTCCCGACAGGGAACGGATCAGCCCCAGCATTTT. It translates to CASSRQGTDQPQHF.

The chain recombines TRBV6-1 with TRBJ2-1; 11 bases match TRBD2. The CDR3 extends over 15 amino acids. V gave up 5 bases and J gave up 7 bases; unmatched junction bases: 7. Germline V gives CDR1 MNHNS, CDR2 SASEGT. Written as DNA, the CDR3 is TGTGCCAGCAGTAACTTAGCGGGGGGGCTTAATGAGCAGTTCTTC. It is translated as CASSNLAGGLNEQFF.